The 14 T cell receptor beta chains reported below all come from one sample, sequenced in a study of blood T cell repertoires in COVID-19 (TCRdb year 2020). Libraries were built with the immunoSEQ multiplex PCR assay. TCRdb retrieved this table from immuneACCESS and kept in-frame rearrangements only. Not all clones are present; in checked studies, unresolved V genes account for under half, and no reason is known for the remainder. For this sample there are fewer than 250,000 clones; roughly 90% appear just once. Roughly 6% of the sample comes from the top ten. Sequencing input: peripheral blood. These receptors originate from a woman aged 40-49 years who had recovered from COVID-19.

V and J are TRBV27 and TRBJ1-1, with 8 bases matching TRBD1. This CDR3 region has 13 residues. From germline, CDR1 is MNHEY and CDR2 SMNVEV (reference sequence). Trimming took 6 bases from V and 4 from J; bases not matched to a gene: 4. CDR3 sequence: CASRPTGGTEAFF. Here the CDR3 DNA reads TGTGCCAGCAGACCTACAGGGGGCACTGAAGCTTTCTTT.

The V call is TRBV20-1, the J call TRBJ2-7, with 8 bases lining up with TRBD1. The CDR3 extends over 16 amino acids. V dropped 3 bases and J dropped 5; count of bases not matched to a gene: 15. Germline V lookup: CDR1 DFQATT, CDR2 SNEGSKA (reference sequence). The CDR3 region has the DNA TGCAGTGCTAGTCCCCGACAGGGGTGGCAAAAGAACGAGCAGTACTTC. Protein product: CSASPRQGWQKNEQYF.

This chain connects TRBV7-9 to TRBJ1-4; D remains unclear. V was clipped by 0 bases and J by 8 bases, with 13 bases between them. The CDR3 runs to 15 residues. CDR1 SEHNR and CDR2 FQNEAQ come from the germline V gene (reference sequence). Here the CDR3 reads CASSLAGETGEKLFF. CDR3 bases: TGTGCCAGCAGCTTAGCGGGTGAAACGGGGGAAAAACTGTTTTTT.

DNA for the CDR3: TGTGCCAGCCTCACGGGGGACTATGGCTACACCTTC. This sequence encodes CASLTGDYGYTF. The chain has TRBV6-5 and TRBJ1-2, with TRBD1 as a possible D gene (5 bases). This CDR3 has 12 amino acids. V was shortened by 8 bases and J by 3 bases, with 10 bases between the two germline ends. Germline V gene data show CDR1 as MNHEY and CDR2 as SVGAGI.

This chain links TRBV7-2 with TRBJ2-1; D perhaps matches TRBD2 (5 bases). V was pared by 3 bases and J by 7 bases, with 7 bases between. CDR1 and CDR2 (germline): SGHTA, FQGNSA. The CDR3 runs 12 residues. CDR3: CASSFSVNEQFF. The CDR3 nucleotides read TGTGCCAGCAGCTTTAGCGTAAATGAGCAGTTCTTC.

CDR3 sequence reads: CASSPMAGDGYTF. The CDR3 nucleotides are TGTGCCAGCTCACCAATGGCAGGGGATGGCTACACCTTC. The chain joins TRBV18 to TRBJ1-2; D perhaps matches TRBD1 (6 bases). Looked up from germline, CDR1 is KGHSH and CDR2 is LQKENI. Trimming shortened V by 2 bases and J by 6 bases, and 10 bases separated the two germline ends. The CDR3 runs to 13 residues.

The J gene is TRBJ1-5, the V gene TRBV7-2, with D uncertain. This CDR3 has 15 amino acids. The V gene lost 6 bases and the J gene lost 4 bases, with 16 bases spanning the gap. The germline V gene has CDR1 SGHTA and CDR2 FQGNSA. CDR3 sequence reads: CASSFGGGINQPQHF. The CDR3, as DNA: TGTGCCAGCAGTTTTGGAGGCGGCATTAATCAGCCCCAGCATTTT.

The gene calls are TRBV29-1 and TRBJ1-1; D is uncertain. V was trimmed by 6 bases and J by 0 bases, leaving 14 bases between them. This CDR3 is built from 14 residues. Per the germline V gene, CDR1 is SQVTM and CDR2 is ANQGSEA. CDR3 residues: CSVGGLTVNTEAFF. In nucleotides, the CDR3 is TGCAGCGTAGGAGGACTTACTGTGAACACTGAAGCTTTCTTT. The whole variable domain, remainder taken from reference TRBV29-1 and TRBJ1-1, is SAVISQKPSRDICQRGTSLTIQCQVDSQVTMMFWYRQQPGQSLTLIATANQGSEATYESGFVIDKFPISRPNLTFSTLTVSNMSPEDSSIYLCSVGGLTVNTEAFFGQGTRLTVV.

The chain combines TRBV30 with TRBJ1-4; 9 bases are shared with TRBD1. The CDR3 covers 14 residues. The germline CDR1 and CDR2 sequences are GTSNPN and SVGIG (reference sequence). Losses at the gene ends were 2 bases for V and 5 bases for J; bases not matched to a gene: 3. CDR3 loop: CAWSSGTGNEKLFF. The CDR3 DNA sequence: TGTGCCTGGAGTTCGGGGACAGGGAATGAAAAACTGTTTTTT.

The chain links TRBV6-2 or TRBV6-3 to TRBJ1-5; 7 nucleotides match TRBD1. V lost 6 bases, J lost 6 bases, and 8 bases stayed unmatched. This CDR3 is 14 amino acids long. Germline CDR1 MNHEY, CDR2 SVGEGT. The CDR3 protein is CASSPDRESQPQHF. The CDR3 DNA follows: TGTGCCAGCAGCCCCGACAGGGAGAGTCAGCCCCAGCATTTT.

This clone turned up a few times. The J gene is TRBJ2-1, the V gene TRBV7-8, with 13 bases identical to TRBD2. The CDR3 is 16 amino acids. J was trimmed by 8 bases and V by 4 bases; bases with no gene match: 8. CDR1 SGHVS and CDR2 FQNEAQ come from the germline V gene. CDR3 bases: TGTGCCAGCAGCTCCTACGGGACTAGCGGGAAGGATGAGCAGTTCTTC. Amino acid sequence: CASSSYGTSGKDEQFF.

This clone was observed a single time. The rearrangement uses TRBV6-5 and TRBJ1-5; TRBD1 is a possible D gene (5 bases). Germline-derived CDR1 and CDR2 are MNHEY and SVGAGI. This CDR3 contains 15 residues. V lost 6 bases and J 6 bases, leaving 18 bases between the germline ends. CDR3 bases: TGTGCCAGCAGCGACCGGGACGGGGGGTTTCAGCCCCAGCATTTT. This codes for CASSDRDGGFQPQHF.

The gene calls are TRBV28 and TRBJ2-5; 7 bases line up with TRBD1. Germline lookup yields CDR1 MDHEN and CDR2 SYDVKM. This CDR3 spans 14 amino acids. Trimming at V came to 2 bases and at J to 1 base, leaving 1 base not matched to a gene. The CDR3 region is CASSLGQAQETQYF. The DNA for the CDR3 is TGTGCCAGCAGTTTAGGACAGGCCCAAGAGACCCAGTACTTC.

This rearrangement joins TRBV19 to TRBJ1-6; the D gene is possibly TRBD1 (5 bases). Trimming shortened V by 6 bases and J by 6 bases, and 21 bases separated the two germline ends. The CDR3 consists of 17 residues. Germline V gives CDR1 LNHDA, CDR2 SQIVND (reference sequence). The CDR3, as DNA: TGTGCCAGTAGCGACAAACCGACAGCTACCATTAATTCACCCCTCCACTTT. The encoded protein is CASSDKPTATINSPLHF.